These 16 T cell receptor beta chains originate from one sample sequenced in a study of control samples from healthy donors and cancer patients. Repertoires were generated with immunoSEQ multiplex PCR, while TCRdb's copy carries only in-frame clones and drops some. The repertoire has 130,000 or so clones, 75% to 95% of them found once; the top ten carry less than 8.5%. The specimen sequenced was blood. The source of these receptors is a man between 18 and 35 years old in good health.

The chain uses TRBV29-1 and TRBJ2-7; D unclear. This CDR3 spans 13 amino acids. CDR1 SQVTM and CDR2 ANQGSEA come from the germline V gene. Between the trimmed V and J ends, which lost 3 bases and 2 bases, there was a span of 11 bases. CDR3 amino acids: CSVEVLSTYEQYF. The DNA of the CDR3 is TGCAGCGTTGAGGTTCTGTCTACCTACGAGCAGTACTTC.

This chain links TRBV4-2 with TRBJ2-3, with 10 bases lining up with TRBD2. Germline V gives CDR1 LGHNA, CDR2 YNFKEQ. Trimming cost V 1 base and J 5 bases; bases outside gene matches: 6. This CDR3 contains 16 residues. CDR3 coding DNA: TGTGCCAGCAGCCAAGTAAGCGGGGGGGCCCAAGATACGCAGTATTTT. This codes for CASSQVSGGAQDTQYF.

V is TRBV28 and J is TRBJ2-5; either TRBD1 or TRBD2 may fit D (5 bases each). Germline-derived CDR1 and CDR2 are MDHEN and SYDVKM. Trimming took 8 bases from V and 3 from J, leaving 16 bases between them. The CDR3 consists of 14 residues. The DNA for the CDR3 is TGTGCCAGCTCTCAACGGGACGGGGAAGAGACCCAGTACTTC. This gives the protein CASSQRDGEETQYF.

The chain joins TRBV2 to TRBJ2-1; possibly TRBD2 for D (6 bases). Looked up from germline, CDR1 is SNHLY and CDR2 is FYNNEI. This CDR3 is 13 amino acids long. Trimming shortened V by 4 bases and J by 4 bases, and 8 bases separated the two germline ends. The DNA of the CDR3 is TGTGCCAGCAGTGGCCTAGCGTACAATGAGCAGTTCTTC. It yields the protein CASSGLAYNEQFF.

The V gene is TRBV10-2, the J gene TRBJ1-4, with D hard to call. CDR1 is WSHSY, CDR2 SAAADI, per germline. V was pared by 8 bases and J by 2 bases, with 6 bases between. There are 12 residues in the CDR3. Here the CDR3 reads CASARTNEKLFF. CDR3 DNA: TGCGCCAGCGCCAGGACTAATGAAAAACTGTTTTTT.

This clone was counted once. This chain connects TRBV28 to TRBJ2-6; D ambiguous. Trimming pared 6 bases from V and 1 base from J, leaving 10 bases between. Germline CDR1 reads MDHEN; CDR2 reads SYDVKM. CDR3 length: 15 amino acids. CDR3 bases: TGTGCCAGCAGCCCGGGCCCTTCTGGGGCCAACGTCCTGACTTTC. As protein: CASSPGPSGANVLTF.

This clone turned up a few times. The chain carries TRBV24-1 and TRBJ1-5; D is unclear. The CDR3 has 13 amino acids. V was trimmed by 4 bases and J by 8 bases, leaving 11 bases between them. Looked up from germline, CDR1 is KGHDR and CDR2 is SFDVKD. CDR3 in DNA: TGTGCCACCAGTGAAAGGCTCAAGGAGCCCCAGCATTTT. It encodes CATSERLKEPQHF.

The chain has TRBV7-9 and TRBJ2-5; 7 nucleotides match TRBD2. The CDR3 length is 15 residues. Unmatched junction bases numbered 11, after V lost 5 bases and J lost 5 bases. Germline CDR1 and CDR2: SEHNR and FQNEAQ (reference sequence). CDR3 in amino acids: CASSSLGGIQETQYF. CDR3 DNA sequence: TGTGCCAGCAGCAGCCTCGGGGGGATCCAGGAGACCCAGTACTTC.

This clone was seen more than once but under ten times. V is TRBV7-8 and J is TRBJ1-5; TRBD1 aligns across 8 bases. V lost 1 base, J lost 0 bases, and 8 bases stayed unmatched. Looked up from germline, CDR1 is SGHVS and CDR2 is FQNEAQ. The CDR3 spans 18 residues. The CDR3 coding sequence is TGTGCCAGCAGCTTAGTTCAGGGGGCGAGATATAGCAATCAGCCCCAGCATTTT. Translating it yields CASSLVQGARYSNQPQHF.

The rearrangement links TRBV19 to TRBJ2-7; D unresolved. Trimming shortened V by 1 base and J by 3 bases, and 10 bases separated the two germline ends. Per germline, CDR1 LNHDA and CDR2 SQIVND (reference sequence). This CDR3 has 14 residues. The CDR3 bases are TGTGCCAGTAGTATAGGGAGTTACAACTACGAGCAGTACTTC. As protein: CASSIGSYNYEQYF.

This chain joins TRBV4-1 and TRBJ1-5, with 11 positions matching TRBD1. CDR3 length: 15 amino acids. Germline V gene sequence: CDR1 MGHRA, CDR2 YSYEKL. V shed 2 bases, J shed 7 bases, and the junction held 4 bases outside the gene matches. The DNA for the CDR3 is TGCGCCAGCAGCCAAAGGACAGGGGGCACACAGCCCCAGCATTTT. This translates into CASSQRTGGTQPQHF.

V gene TRBV7-3 combines with J gene TRBJ2-2; 7 bases line up with TRBD2. The ends lost 1 base at V and 0 bases at J; junction bases unmatched: 2. CDR3 size: 16 residues. Germline V gene data show CDR1 as SGHTA and CDR2 as FQGTGA. Here the CDR3 DNA reads TGTGCCAGCAGCTTAAAACTAGCGTCGAACACCGGGGAGCTGTTTTTT. Protein product: CASSLKLASNTGELFF.

J is TRBJ2-7 and V is TRBV12-5; 8 positions agree with TRBD1. V lost 7 bases to trimming and J lost 4 bases; unmatched junction nucleotides: 6. The CDR3 covers 13 residues. The germline CDR1 and CDR2 sequences are LGHNT and FRNRAP. The DNA of the CDR3 is TGTGCTAGTGCCCTGGGACAGGTTTACGAGCAGTACTTC. This encodes CASALGQVYEQYF.

The rearrangement links TRBV4-1 to TRBJ2-7; TRBD1 matches 11 bases. Germline assignment: CDR1 MGHRA and CDR2 YSYEKL. With 3 bases clipped from V and 2 bases from J, the junction kept 3 bases outside the gene matches. This CDR3 is 15 amino acids long. CDR3 sequence: CASSHGQGATYEQYF. DNA for the CDR3: TGCGCCAGCAGCCACGGACAGGGGGCCACCTACGAGCAGTACTTC.

The V and J genes are TRBV7-2 and TRBJ1-2; D gene unclear. V dropped 1 base and J dropped 8 bases, with 11 bases sitting between them. The germline V gene has CDR1 SGHTA and CDR2 FQGNSA. CDR3 length equals 13 residues. The CDR3 protein is CASSLGGPGGYTF. CDR3 coding DNA: TGTGCCAGCAGCTTAGGAGGGCCGGGGGGCTACACCTTC.

The CDR3 DNA reads as TGTGCCAGCAGCCTAGACGTCTATAATTCACCCCTCCACTTT. Protein: CASSLDVYNSPLHF. The chain couples TRBV7-3 to TRBJ1-6, with unresolved D. V was pared by 5 bases and J by 3 bases, with 8 bases between. Germline V CDR1 and CDR2: SGHTA, FQGTGA. CDR3 length: 14 residues.